A single sample gave rise to the 3 T cell receptor beta chains below, sequenced in a study of shared clonotypes between healthy human individuals. The repertoire was sequenced with immunoSEQ multiplex PCR; TCRdb's copy has only in-frame clones and lacks some. The sample contains over a million clones, roughly 96% of which appear only once. The material sequenced was naive CD4+ T cells sorted from blood. As for subset: CD45RA+ positively selected. The receptor source for this set is a man aged 25 to 45 in good health.

V usage is TRBV18 and J usage is TRBJ1-1; D not certain. CDR1 is KGHSH, CDR2 LQKENI, per germline. The CDR3 is made up of 13 amino acids. Trimming left V 4 bases short and J 1 base short, with 7 bases between. Here the CDR3 reads CASSQGGNTEAFF. CDR3 DNA sequence: TGTGCCAGCTCACAGGGTGGGAACACTGAAGCTTTCTTT. The entire variable domain, with the rest obtained from reference TRBV18 and TRBJ1-1, is as follows: NAGVMQNPRHLVRRRGQEARLRCSPMKGHSHVYWYRQLPEEGLKFMVYLQKENIIDESGMPKERFSAEFPKEGPSILRIQQVVRGDSAAYFCASSQGGNTEAFFGQGTRLTVV.

The V call is TRBV27, the J call TRBJ2-5; 8 nucleotides match TRBD1. Germline assignment: CDR1 MNHEY and CDR2 SMNVEV (reference sequence). The CDR3 totals 15 residues. The V segment lost 5 bases and the J segment 5 bases; nucleotides outside the gene matches: 10. In DNA, the CDR3 is TGTGCCAGCAGTCCGAGGGGGGACAGGAGGGAGACCCAGTACTTC. The encoded protein is CASSPRGDRRETQYF.

The chain is built from TRBV7-8 and TRBJ2-1; D unresolved. Germline lookup yields CDR1 SGHVS and CDR2 FQNEAQ. The CDR3 length is 12 residues. Between the trimmed V and J ends, which lost 3 bases and 10 bases, there was a span of 10 bases. The CDR3 DNA is TGTGCCAGCAGCTTTGGGATCGGGGAGCAGTTCTTC. It specifies CASSFGIGEQFF.